Listed below are T cell receptor beta chains from one sample, sequenced in a study of siplizumab effects on memory and regulatory T cells. Sequencing was performed with immunoSEQ multiplex PCR; in TCRdb, only in-frame clones are kept and a portion is missing. The sample shows around 110,000 clones, approximately 94% of them seen only once. The sequenced sample consisted of non-Treg CD4+ T cells sorted from blood. Source of these receptors: a human donor in good health. CDR3s include the opening cysteine and the closing phenylalanine or tryptophan. D genes are given only for firm matches. For some rows the clone size is stated as once, few or many, or as a class when expanded; others skip it.

D gene	V gene	clone size	J gene	CDR3 length	CDR3 protein	CDR3 DNA
TRBD2	TRBV10-2	-	TRBJ2-5	12	CAIATPGGDQYF	TGCGCCATCGCGACCCCGGGGGGGGACCAGTACTTC
TRBD1	TRBV5-5	-	TRBJ1-5	13	CASSLTGEQPQHF	TGTGCCAGCAGCTTGACAGGGGAACAGCCCCAGCATTTT
TRBD1	TRBV5-4	-	TRBJ1-2	19	CASSGYSGQGQATNYGYTF	TGTGCCAGCAGCGGTTACTCGGGACAGGGGCAAGCCACTAACTATGGCTACACCTTC
TRBD1	TRBV7-9	-	TRBJ2-2	14	CASSRTGDTGELFF	TGTGCCAGCAGCCGGACAGGGGATACCGGGGAGCTGTTTTTT
TRBD2	TRBV4-1	-	TRBJ2-1	17	CASSQPLLASSYNEQFF	TGCGCCAGCAGCCAGCCCTTACTAGCGTCATCCTACAATGAGCAGTTCTTC
TRBD1	TRBV2	-	TRBJ2-2	16	CASSVIGGEGTGELFF	TGTGCCAGCAGTGTTATAGGGGGCGAGGGCACCGGGGAGCTGTTTTTT
-	TRBV11-2	-	TRBJ1-2	12	CASSLDLGGYTF	TGTGCCAGCAGCTTAGATCTAGGTGGCTACACCTTC
TRBD2	TRBV2	-	TRBJ2-2	12	CATSGSGGELFF	TGTGCCACCAGCGGGAGCGGCGGGGAGCTGTTTTTT
-	TRBV6-1	-	TRBJ1-2	13	CASSGKAAYGYTF	TGTGCCAGCAGTGGAAAAGCAGCCTATGGCTACACCTTC
-	TRBV4-1	-	TRBJ1-4	15	CASSQEGQSNEKLFF	TGCGCCAGCAGCCAAGAAGGACAGTCTAATGAAAAACTGTTTTTT
-	TRBV27	-	TRBJ2-3	13	CASKSGGSDTQYF	TGTGCCAGCAAGTCGGGGGGCTCAGATACGCAGTATTTT
TRBD2	TRBV7-9	-	TRBJ2-7	14	CASSLNGLAVEQYF	TGTGCCAGCAGCTTAAACGGACTAGCCGTCGAGCAGTACTTC
-	TRBV5-1	once	TRBJ1-1	15	CASSLVAGVNTEAFF	TGCGCCAGCAGCTTGGTCGCAGGGGTGAACACTGAAGCTTTCTTT
-	TRBV7-2	-	TRBJ2-1	13	CASSLDPPNEQFF	TGTGCCAGCAGCTTAGATCCCCCGAATGAGCAGTTCTTC
-	TRBV19	-	TRBJ2-1	16	CASKPLPLDGSNEQFF	TGTGCCAGTAAACCGCTCCCCCTGGACGGTAGCAATGAGCAGTTCTTC
TRBD1	TRBV2	once	TRBJ2-1	15	CASIYGQGVNGEQFF	TGTGCCAGCATTTACGGACAGGGGGTCAACGGTGAGCAGTTCTTC
TRBD1	TRBV9	-	TRBJ2-2	15	CASRTNRGRTGELFF	TGTGCCAGCAGAACCAACAGGGGGAGGACCGGGGAGCTGTTTTTT
TRBD1	TRBV15	-	TRBJ1-1	14	CATRKDRMNTEAFF	TGTGCCACCCGAAAGGACAGGATGAACACTGAAGCTTTCTTT
-	TRBV11-2	-	TRBJ2-7	17	CASSPLGERKSSYEQYF	TGTGCCAGCAGCCCACTAGGGGAAAGGAAGAGCTCCTACGAGCAGTACTTC
-	TRBV4-1	-	TRBJ2-7	13	CASSRQALGEQYF	TGCGCCAGCAGCCGACAGGCTTTAGGCGAGCAGTACTTC
-	TRBV6-1	-	TRBJ1-1	16	CASSEARGVGNTEAFF	TGTGCCAGCAGTGAAGCGCGTGGAGTCGGGAACACTGAAGCTTTCTTT
-	TRBV19	-	TRBJ2-3	13	CASSGAGTDTQYF	TGTGCCAGTAGTGGGGCAGGCACAGATACGCAGTATTTT
-	TRBV19	-	TRBJ2-5	17	CASSAHRDSQTPETQYF	TGTGCCAGTAGTGCCCACCGGGACTCGCAAACCCCAGAGACCCAGTACTTC
TRBD1	TRBV25-1	-	TRBJ2-7	14	CASSPRDRKYEQYF	TGTGCCAGCAGTCCCCGGGACAGGAAATACGAGCAGTACTTC
-	TRBV21-1	-	TRBJ1-2	19	CASSKDRGQGVFANYGYTF	TGTGCCAGCAGCAAAGACCGGGGACAGGGGGTGTTTGCTAACTATGGCTACACCTTC
TRBD1	TRBV7-9	-	TRBJ2-7	15	CASSLGPTGGYEQYF	TGTGCCAGCAGCTTAGGTCCGACAGGGGGTTACGAGCAGTACTTC
TRBD1	TRBV5-1	-	TRBJ1-6	20	CASSLRPGQGAGSYNSPLHF	TGCGCCAGCAGCTTACGACCGGGACAGGGGGCAGGATCCTATAATTCACCCCTCCACTTT
TRBD1	TRBV28	-	TRBJ2-7	14	CASSTNPGQGEQYF	TGTGCCAGCAGCACCAACCCGGGACAGGGGGAGCAGTACTTC
-	TRBV6-5	-	TRBJ1-2	13	CASSYGGNYGYTF	TGTGCCAGCAGTTACGGGGGAAACTATGGCTACACCTTC
-	TRBV19	-	TRBJ2-1	14	CASRERARETEQFF	TGTGCCAGTAGGGAGAGAGCCAGGGAGACTGAGCAGTTCTTC
-	TRBV6-1	-	TRBJ2-2	13	CASNASPRGELFF	TGTGCCAGCAATGCCAGTCCACGCGGGGAGCTGTTTTTT
-	TRBV7-9	-	TRBJ1-1	15	CASSSLQGKWTEAFF	TGTGCCAGCAGCTCTCTACAGGGCAAGTGGACTGAAGCTTTCTTT
-	TRBV4-1	-	TRBJ2-6	18	CASSQGDKGTSGANVLTF	TGCGCCAGCAGCCAGGGGGATAAGGGGACCTCTGGGGCCAACGTCCTGACTTTC
TRBD1	TRBV18	few	TRBJ1-6	14	CASSRPGGDSPLHF	TGTGCCAGCTCACGTCCAGGGGGCGATTCACCCCTCCACTTT
-	TRBV23-1	-	TRBJ1-5	14	CASSQSPGQPPQHF	TGCGCCAGCAGTCAATCGCCCGGGCAGCCGCCCCAGCATTTT
TRBD2	TRBV27	-	TRBJ2-1	13	CASSLREGGEQFF	TGTGCCAGCAGTTTAAGGGAGGGTGGTGAGCAGTTCTTC
-	TRBV11-2	-	TRBJ2-5	14	CASSLERLQETQYF	TGTGCCAGCAGCTTAGAACGGTTACAAGAGACCCAGTACTTC
-	TRBV9	-	TRBJ1-2	14	CASSVVGTTYGYTF	TGTGCCAGCAGCGTAGTCGGGACAACCTATGGCTACACCTTC
-	TRBV5-1	-	TRBJ1-2	14	CASSQFRVNYGYTF	TGCGCCAGCAGCCAATTCCGGGTAAACTATGGCTACACCTTC
-	TRBV19	-	TRBJ1-3	13	CASFSGRGNTIYF	TGTGCCTCCTTCTCAGGGCGTGGAAACACCATATATTTT
TRBD2	TRBV2	-	TRBJ2-7	13	CASERGSPYEQYF	TGTGCCAGCGAGCGGGGGTCCCCCTACGAGCAGTACTTC
TRBD2	TRBV7-9	-	TRBJ2-1	16	CASSTSGLAGVGEQFF	TGTGCCAGCAGCACGAGCGGGCTAGCGGGAGTCGGTGAGCAGTTCTTC
TRBD2	TRBV19	-	TRBJ2-1	15	CASSIGPSGGFEQFF	TGTGCCAGTAGTATCGGGCCTAGCGGGGGGTTCGAGCAGTTCTTC
TRBD1	TRBV5-6	-	TRBJ1-2	14	CASSLALGQAGYTF	TGTGCCAGCAGCTTGGCCCTGGGACAGGCAGGCTACACCTTC
TRBD1	TRBV6-5	-	TRBJ1-1	15	CASSPSQGVFTEAFF	TGTGCCAGCAGCCCGAGCCAGGGGGTTTTCACTGAAGCTTTCTTT
-	TRBV7-9	-	TRBJ2-5	14	CASSTLTGRGLQYF	TGTGCCAGCAGCACCCTGACCGGGCGGGGACTTCAGTACTTC